There are many counts of the clone carrying this T cell receptor beta chain. Antigen unknown. Germline lookup yields CDR1 SEHNR and CDR2 FQNEAQ (reference sequence). This CDR3 comprises 18 residues. Trimming took 4 bases from V and 3 from J; bases not matched to a gene: 15. The data were taken from a study of T cell responses to AZD1222 COVID-19 vaccine. Study results and limitations: Of spike-specific TCRs, nearly half reportedly target regions left unmutated in variants.

Sequencing was performed with immunoSEQ multiplex PCR; in TCRdb, only in-frame clones are kept and a portion is missing. The table records hundreds of thousands of clones, 90% to 95% of them present only once. The source of this sequence is an adult in good health. V usage is TRBV7-9 and J usage is TRBJ1-2, with 9 bases identical to TRBD1. The sequenced sample was peripheral blood, obtained on day 0 of MenACWY control vaccination. The CDR3 is CASSSQGGTGRIDYGYTF. The DNA of the CDR3 is TGTGCCAGCAGCTCCCAAGGGGGGACAGGGCGTATAGACTATGGCTACACCTTC.